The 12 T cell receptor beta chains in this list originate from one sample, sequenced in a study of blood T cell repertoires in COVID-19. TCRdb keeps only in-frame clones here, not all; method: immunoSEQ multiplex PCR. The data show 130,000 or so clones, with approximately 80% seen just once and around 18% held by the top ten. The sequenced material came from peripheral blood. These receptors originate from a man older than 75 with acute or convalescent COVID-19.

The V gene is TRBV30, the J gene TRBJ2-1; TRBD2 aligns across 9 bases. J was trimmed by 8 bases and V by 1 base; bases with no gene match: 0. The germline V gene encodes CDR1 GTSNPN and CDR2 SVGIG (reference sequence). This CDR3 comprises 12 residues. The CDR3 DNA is TGTGCCTGGAGTGCTAGCGGGGATGAGCAGTTCTTC. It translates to CAWSASGDEQFF.

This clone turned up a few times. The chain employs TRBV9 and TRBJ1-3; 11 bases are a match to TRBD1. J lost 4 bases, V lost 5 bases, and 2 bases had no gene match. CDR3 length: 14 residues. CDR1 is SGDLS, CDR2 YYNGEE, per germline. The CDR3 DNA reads TGTGCCAGCAGGGGACAGGGGGTCGGAAACACCATATATTTT. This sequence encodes CASRGQGVGNTIYF.

CDR3 region: CASSILQGTGELFF. The CDR3 DNA sequence: TGCGCCAGCAGCATACTACAGGGGACCGGGGAGCTGTTTTTT. The V gene is TRBV5-1, the J gene TRBJ2-2, with 7 bases identical to TRBD1. Germline values: CDR1 SGHRS, CDR2 YFSETQ. CDR3 length: 14 amino acids. J was trimmed by 5 bases and V by 4 bases; bases with no gene match: 5.

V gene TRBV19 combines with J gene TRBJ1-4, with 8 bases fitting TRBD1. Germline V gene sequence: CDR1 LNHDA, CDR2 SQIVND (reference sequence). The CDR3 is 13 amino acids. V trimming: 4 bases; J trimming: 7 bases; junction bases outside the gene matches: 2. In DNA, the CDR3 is TGTGCCAGTAGTAGGGACAGGTCTGAAAAACTGTTTTTT. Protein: CASSRDRSEKLFF. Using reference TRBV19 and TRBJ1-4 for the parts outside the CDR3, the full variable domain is DGGITQSPKYLFRKEGQNVTLSCEQNLNHDAMYWYRQDPGQGLRLIYYSQIVNDFQKGDIAEGYSVSREKKESFPLTVTSAQKNPTAFYLCASSRDRSEKLFFGSGTQLSVL.

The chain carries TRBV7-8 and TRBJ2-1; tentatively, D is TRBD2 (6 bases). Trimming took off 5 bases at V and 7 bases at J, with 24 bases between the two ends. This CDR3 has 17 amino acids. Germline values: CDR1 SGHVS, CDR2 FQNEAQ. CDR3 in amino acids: CASSPRGVNGAWNEQFF. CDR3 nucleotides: TGTGCCAGCAGCCCGCGGGGTGTTAACGGGGCATGGAATGAGCAGTTCTTC.

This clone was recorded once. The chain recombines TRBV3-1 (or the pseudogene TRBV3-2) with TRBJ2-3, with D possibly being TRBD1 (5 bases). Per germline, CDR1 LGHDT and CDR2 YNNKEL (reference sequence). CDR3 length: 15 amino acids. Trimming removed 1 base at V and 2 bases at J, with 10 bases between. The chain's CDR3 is CASSQGQSNTDTQYF. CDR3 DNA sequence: TGTGCCAGCAGCCAAGGACAGTCTAACACAGATACGCAGTATTTT.

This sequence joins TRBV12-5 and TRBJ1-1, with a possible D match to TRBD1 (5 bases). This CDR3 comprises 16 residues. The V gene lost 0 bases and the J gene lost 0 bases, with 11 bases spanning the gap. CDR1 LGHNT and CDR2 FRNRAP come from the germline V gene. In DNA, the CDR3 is TGTGCTAGTGGTTTGGTAGCAGGGAGGCTGAACACTGAAGCTTTCTTT. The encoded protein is CASGLVAGRLNTEAFF.

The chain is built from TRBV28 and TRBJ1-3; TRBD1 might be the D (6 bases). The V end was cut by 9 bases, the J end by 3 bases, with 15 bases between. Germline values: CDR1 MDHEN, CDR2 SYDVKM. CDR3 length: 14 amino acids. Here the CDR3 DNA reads TGTGCCAGTCTACAGGGTTCTAGTGGAAACACCATATATTTT. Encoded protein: CASLQGSSGNTIYF. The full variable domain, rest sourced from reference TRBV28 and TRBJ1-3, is DVKVTQSSRYLVKRTGEKVFLECVQDMDHENMFWYRQDPGLGLRLIYFSYDVKMKEKGDIPEGYSVSREKKERFSLILESASTNQTSMYLCASLQGSSGNTIYFGEGSWLTVV.

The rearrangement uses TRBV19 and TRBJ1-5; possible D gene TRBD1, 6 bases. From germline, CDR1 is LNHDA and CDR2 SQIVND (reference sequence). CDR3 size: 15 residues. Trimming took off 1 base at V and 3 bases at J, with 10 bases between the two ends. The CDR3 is CASSIGQGNNQPQHF. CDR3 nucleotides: TGTGCCAGTAGTATAGGCCAGGGGAACAATCAGCCCCAGCATTTT.

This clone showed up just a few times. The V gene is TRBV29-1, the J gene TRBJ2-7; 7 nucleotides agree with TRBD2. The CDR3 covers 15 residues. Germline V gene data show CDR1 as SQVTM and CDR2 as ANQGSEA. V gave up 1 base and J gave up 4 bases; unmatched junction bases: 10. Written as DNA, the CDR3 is TGCAGCGTTGAAGGAGGGCCGGGAGGAGTGTACGAGCAGTACTTC. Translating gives CSVEGGPGGVYEQYF.

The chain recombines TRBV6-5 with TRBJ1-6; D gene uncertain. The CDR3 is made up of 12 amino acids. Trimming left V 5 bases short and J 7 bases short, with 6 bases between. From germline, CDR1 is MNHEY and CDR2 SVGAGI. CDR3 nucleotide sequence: TGTGCCAGCAGTCGACACAATTCACCCCTCCACTTT. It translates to CASSRHNSPLHF.

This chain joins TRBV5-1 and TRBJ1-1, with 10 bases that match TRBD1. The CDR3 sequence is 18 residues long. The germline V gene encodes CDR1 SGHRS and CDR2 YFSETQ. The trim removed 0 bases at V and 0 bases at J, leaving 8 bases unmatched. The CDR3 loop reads CASSLGEGQGEVNTEAFF. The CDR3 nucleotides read TGCGCCAGCAGCTTGGGTGAAGGACAGGGGGAAGTGAACACTGAAGCTTTCTTT. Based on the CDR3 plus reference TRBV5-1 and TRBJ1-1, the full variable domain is KAGVTQTPRYLIKTRGQQVTLSCSPISGHRSVSWYQQTPGQGLQFLFEYFSETQRNKGNFPGRFSGRQFSNSRSEMNVSTLELGDSALYLCASSLGEGQGEVNTEAFFGQGTRLTVV.